One TCR beta chain is described in this entry. Under the authors' procedure: Amplification from reference gene primers served as the basis for estimated nucleated cell counts. The protocol was immunoSEQ multiplex PCR, while the TCRdb copy is restricted to in-frame clones and leaves out a portion. Clone size and the V and J calls come from that table; the DNA yielded D and trimming. The profile shows approximately 130,000 clones, 75% to 85% of them singletons. The sample belongs to a study of blood T cell repertoires in COVID-19. Study-wide context: Sites in the United States, Italy and Spain provided acute and convalescent COVID-19 samples. From T cells, B-cell-depleted T cells, or PBMCs came the material, which was cDNA or gDNA.

Germline-derived CDR1 and CDR2 are MGHRA and YSYEKL. Trimming removed 4 bases from V and 13 bases from J, with 11 bases in between. The CDR3 loop spans 12 amino acids. The V gene is TRBV4-1, the J gene TRBJ1-6, with D perhaps TRBD1 (6 bases). The receptor was derived from a human donor in a cohort sampled during active COVID-19. Sequencing was done on a sample of peripheral blood. The CDR3 nucleotides are TGCGCCAGCAGCCGCAGGGGTTACCCCCTCCACTTT. Its protein is CASSRRGYPLHF.